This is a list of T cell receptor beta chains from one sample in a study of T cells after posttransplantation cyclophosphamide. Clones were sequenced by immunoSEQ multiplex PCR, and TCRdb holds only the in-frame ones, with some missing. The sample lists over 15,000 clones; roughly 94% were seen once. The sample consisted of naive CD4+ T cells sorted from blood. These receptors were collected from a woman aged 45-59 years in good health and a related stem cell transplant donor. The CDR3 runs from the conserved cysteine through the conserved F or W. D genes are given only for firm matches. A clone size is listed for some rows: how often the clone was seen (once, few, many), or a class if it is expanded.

cdr3_aa: CASRTGLAVNNEQFF
cdr3_nt: TGTGCCAGCAGGACCGGACTAGCGGTGAACAATGAGCAGTTCTTC
j_call: TRBJ2-1
v_call: TRBV2
d_call: TRBD2
clone_size: -

cdr3_aa: CASSLSGTGLSYEQYF
cdr3_nt: TGTGCCAGCAGCTTGAGTGGGACAGGGTTATCCTACGAGCAGTACTTC
j_call: TRBJ2-7
v_call: TRBV5-6
d_call: TRBD1
clone_size: -

cdr3_aa: CASSGQANTGELFF
cdr3_nt: TGCGCCAGCAGCGGGCAGGCGAACACCGGGGAGCTGTTTTTT
j_call: TRBJ2-2
v_call: TRBV5-1
d_call: -
clone_size: -

cdr3_aa: CAISAQGAEAFF
cdr3_nt: TGTGCCATCAGTGCACAGGGAGCTGAAGCTTTCTTT
j_call: TRBJ1-1
v_call: TRBV10-3
d_call: -
clone_size: -

cdr3_aa: CSVAPRAEAFF
cdr3_nt: TGCAGCGTTGCCCCCAGGGCGGAAGCTTTCTTT
j_call: TRBJ1-1
v_call: TRBV29-1
d_call: -
clone_size: -

cdr3_aa: CAWSRGNQETQYF
cdr3_nt: TGTGCCTGGAGTAGGGGGAACCAAGAGACCCAGTACTTC
j_call: TRBJ2-5
v_call: TRBV30
d_call: -
clone_size: -

cdr3_aa: CASSLRLAGPHSKYF
cdr3_nt: TGTGCCAGCAGTTTACGACTAGCGGGGCCCCACTCGAAGTACTTC
j_call: TRBJ2-7
v_call: TRBV7-2
d_call: TRBD2
clone_size: -

cdr3_aa: CASSLLGTGSADTQYF
cdr3_nt: TGCGCCAGCAGCTTGTTAGGGACAGGGAGCGCAGATACGCAGTATTTT
j_call: TRBJ2-3
v_call: TRBV5-1
d_call: TRBD1
clone_size: few

cdr3_aa: CASSHRTNEQFF
cdr3_nt: TGTGCCAGCAGCCACCGTACAAATGAGCAGTTCTTC
j_call: TRBJ2-1
v_call: TRBV6-5
d_call: -
clone_size: -

cdr3_aa: CASSYSGAGAYGYTF
cdr3_nt: TGTGCCAGCAGTTACTCAGGGGCAGGAGCTTATGGCTACACCTTC
j_call: TRBJ1-2
v_call: TRBV6-6
d_call: -
clone_size: -

cdr3_aa: CASSRGTSGRGGDTQYF
cdr3_nt: TGTGCCAGCAGCCGAGGGACTAGCGGGAGAGGAGGAGATACGCAGTATTTT
j_call: TRBJ2-3
v_call: TRBV7-6
d_call: TRBD2
clone_size: -

cdr3_aa: CSTGTSYEQYF
cdr3_nt: TGCAGTACCGGTACCTCCTACGAGCAGTACTTC
j_call: TRBJ2-7
v_call: TRBV20-1
d_call: -
clone_size: -

cdr3_aa: CASSSSPGLAGETQYF
cdr3_nt: TGTGCCAGCAGCTCCTCTCCGGGACTAGCGGGAGAGACCCAGTACTTC
j_call: TRBJ2-5
v_call: TRBV5-4
d_call: TRBD2
clone_size: -

cdr3_aa: CASSQGRLAGAYEQYF
cdr3_nt: TGCGCCAGCAGCCAAGGTAGACTAGCGGGAGCCTACGAGCAGTACTTC
j_call: TRBJ2-7
v_call: TRBV4-3
d_call: TRBD2
clone_size: -

cdr3_aa: CASSLFGKGSSEQYF
cdr3_nt: TGTGCCAGCAGTTTATTTGGAAAGGGGTCCTCCGAGCAGTACTTC
j_call: TRBJ2-7
v_call: TRBV28
d_call: -
clone_size: -

cdr3_aa: CASSGGWGVGDTQYF
cdr3_nt: TGCGCCAGCAGCGGAGGTTGGGGGGTCGGTGATACGCAGTATTTT
j_call: TRBJ2-3
v_call: TRBV10-1
d_call: -
clone_size: -

cdr3_aa: CASSQDPGTSGQETQYF
cdr3_nt: TGCGCCAGCAGCCAAGATCCGGGGACTAGCGGTCAAGAGACCCAGTACTTC
j_call: TRBJ2-5
v_call: TRBV4-1
d_call: TRBD2
clone_size: -

cdr3_aa: CASSSTVNTEAFF
cdr3_nt: TGTGCCAGCAGTTCAACAGTTAACACTGAAGCTTTCTTT
j_call: TRBJ1-1
v_call: TRBV5-4
d_call: -
clone_size: -

cdr3_aa: CASSPQGQGGYTF
cdr3_nt: TGTGCCAGCAGCCCGCAGGGCCAGGGTGGCTACACCTTC
j_call: TRBJ1-2
v_call: TRBV6-5
d_call: -
clone_size: once

cdr3_aa: CASSIYGDRDYGYTF
cdr3_nt: TGTGCCAGTAGTATATATGGGGACAGGGACTATGGCTACACCTTC
j_call: TRBJ1-2
v_call: TRBV19
d_call: TRBD1
clone_size: -

cdr3_aa: CASSFQHGSSYEQYF
cdr3_nt: TGTGCCAGCAGCTTCCAACACGGGAGCTCCTACGAGCAGTACTTC
j_call: TRBJ2-7
v_call: TRBV7-2
d_call: -
clone_size: -

cdr3_aa: CASSEGDRPYEQYF
cdr3_nt: TGTGCCAGCAGTGAAGGGGACAGGCCCTACGAGCAGTACTTC
j_call: TRBJ2-7
v_call: TRBV2
d_call: TRBD1
clone_size: -

cdr3_aa: CASSLPVHSPLHF
cdr3_nt: TGTGCCAGCAGCTTGCCGGTGCATTCACCCCTCCACTTT
j_call: TRBJ1-6
v_call: TRBV5-5
d_call: -
clone_size: -

cdr3_aa: CAWSVLLAATDTQYF
cdr3_nt: TGTGCCTGGAGTGTTTTACTAGCGGCCACAGATACGCAGTATTTT
j_call: TRBJ2-3
v_call: TRBV30
d_call: TRBD2
clone_size: -

cdr3_aa: CASSKNRGSNQPQHF
cdr3_nt: TGTGCCAGCAGTAAAAACAGGGGCAGCAATCAGCCCCAGCATTTT
j_call: TRBJ1-5
v_call: TRBV27
d_call: TRBD1
clone_size: -

cdr3_aa: CASSLSLNTEAFF
cdr3_nt: TGTGCCAGCAGCTTAAGCTTGAACACTGAAGCTTTCTTT
j_call: TRBJ1-1
v_call: TRBV11-3
d_call: -
clone_size: -

cdr3_aa: CASTTPRSYEQYF
cdr3_nt: TGTGCCAGCACCACCCCACGGTCCTACGAGCAGTACTTC
j_call: TRBJ2-7
v_call: TRBV27
d_call: -
clone_size: -

cdr3_aa: CASSLGAGTGREQYF
cdr3_nt: TGTGCCAGCAGCTTAGGGGCCGGGACAGGGAGGGAGCAGTACTTC
j_call: TRBJ2-7
v_call: TRBV7-8
d_call: TRBD1
clone_size: -